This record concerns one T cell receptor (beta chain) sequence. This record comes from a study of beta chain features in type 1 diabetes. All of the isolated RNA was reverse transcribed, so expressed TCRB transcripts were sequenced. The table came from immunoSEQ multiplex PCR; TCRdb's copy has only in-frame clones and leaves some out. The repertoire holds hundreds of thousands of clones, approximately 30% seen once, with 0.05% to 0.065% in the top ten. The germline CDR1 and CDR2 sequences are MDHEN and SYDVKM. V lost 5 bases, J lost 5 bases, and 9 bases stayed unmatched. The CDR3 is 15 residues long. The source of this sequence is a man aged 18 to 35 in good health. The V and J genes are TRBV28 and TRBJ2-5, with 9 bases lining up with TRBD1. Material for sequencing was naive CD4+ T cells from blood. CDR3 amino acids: CASSPSGTGSETQYF. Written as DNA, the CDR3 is TGTGCCAGCAGTCCCTCCGGGACAGGGTCCGAGACCCAGTACTTC. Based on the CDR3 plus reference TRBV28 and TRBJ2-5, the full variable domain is DVKVTQSSRYLVKRTGEKVFLECVQDMDHENMFWYRQDPGLGLRLIYFSYDVKMKEKGDIPEGYSVSREKKERFSLILESASTNQTSMYLCASSPSGTGSETQYFGPGTRLLVL.